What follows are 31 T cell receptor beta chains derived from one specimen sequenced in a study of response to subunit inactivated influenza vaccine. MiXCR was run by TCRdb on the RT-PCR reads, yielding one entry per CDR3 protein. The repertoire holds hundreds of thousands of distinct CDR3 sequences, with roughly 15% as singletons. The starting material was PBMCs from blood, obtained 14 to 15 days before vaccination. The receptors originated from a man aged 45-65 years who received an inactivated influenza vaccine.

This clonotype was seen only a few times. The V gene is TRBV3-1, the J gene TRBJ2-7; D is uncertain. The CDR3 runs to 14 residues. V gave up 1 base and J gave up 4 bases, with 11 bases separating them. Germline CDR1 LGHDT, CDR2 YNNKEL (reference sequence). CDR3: CASSQGSGKYEQYF. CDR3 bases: TGTGCCAGCAGCCAAGGATCAGGAAAGTACGAGCAGTACTTC.

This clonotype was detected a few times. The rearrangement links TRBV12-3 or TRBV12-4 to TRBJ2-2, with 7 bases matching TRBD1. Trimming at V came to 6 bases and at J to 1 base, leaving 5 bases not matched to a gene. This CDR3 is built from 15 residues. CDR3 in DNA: TGTGCCAGCAGACCGGGACAGCAGAACACCGGGGAGCTGTTTTTT. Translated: CASRPGQQNTGELFF.

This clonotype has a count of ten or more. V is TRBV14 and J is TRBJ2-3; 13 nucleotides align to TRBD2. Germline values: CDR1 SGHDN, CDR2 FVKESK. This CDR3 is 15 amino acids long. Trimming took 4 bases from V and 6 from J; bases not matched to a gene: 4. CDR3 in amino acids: CASSPGTSGADTQYF. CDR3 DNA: TGTGCCAGCAGCCCCGGGACTAGCGGGGCCGATACGCAGTATTTT.

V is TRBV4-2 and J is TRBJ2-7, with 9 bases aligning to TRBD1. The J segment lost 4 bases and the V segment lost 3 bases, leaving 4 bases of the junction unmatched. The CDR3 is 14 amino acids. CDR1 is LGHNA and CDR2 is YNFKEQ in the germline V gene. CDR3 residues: CASSQRDRAYEQYF. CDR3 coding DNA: TGTGCCAGCAGCCAGCGGGACAGGGCTTACGAGCAGTACTTC.

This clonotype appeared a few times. The DNA of the CDR3 is TGTGCCAGCACCTCCGATGACCGGCCTGAACTAGCGGCGACAGATACGCAGTATTTT. This gives the protein CASTSDDRPELAATDTQYF. The chain uses TRBV6-1 and TRBJ2-3; 8 nucleotides line up with TRBD2. Germline loops: CDR1 MNHNS, CDR2 SASEGT. The CDR3 runs 19 residues. J gave up 3 bases and V 7 bases, and 21 bases lay outside the gene matches.

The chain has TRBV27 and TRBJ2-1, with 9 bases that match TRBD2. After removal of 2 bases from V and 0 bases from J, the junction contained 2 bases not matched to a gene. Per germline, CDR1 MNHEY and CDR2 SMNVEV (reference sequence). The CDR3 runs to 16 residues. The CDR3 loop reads CASSLLREGSYNEQFF. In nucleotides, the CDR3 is TGTGCCAGCAGTTTACTGCGGGAGGGCTCCTACAATGAGCAGTTCTTC.

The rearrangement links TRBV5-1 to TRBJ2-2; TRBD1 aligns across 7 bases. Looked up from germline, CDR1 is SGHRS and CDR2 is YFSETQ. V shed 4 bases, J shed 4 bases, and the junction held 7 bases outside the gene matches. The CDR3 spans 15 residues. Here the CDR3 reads CASSKMSGGTGELFF. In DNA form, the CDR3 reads TGCGCCAGCAGCAAGATGTCAGGGGGCACCGGGGAGCTGTTTTTT.

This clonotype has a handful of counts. CDR3 coding DNA: TGTGCCAGCAGTTACCAGGGACTAGCGGGACACCGACGCACAGATACGCAGTATTTT. It codes for CASSYQGLAGHRRTDTQYF. V usage is TRBV6-2 or TRBV6-3 and J usage is TRBJ2-3; 13 bases match TRBD2. Trimming at V came to 2 bases and at J to 1 base, leaving 9 bases not matched to a gene. The CDR3 loop spans 19 amino acids. CDR1 and CDR2 (germline): MNHEY, SVGEGT.

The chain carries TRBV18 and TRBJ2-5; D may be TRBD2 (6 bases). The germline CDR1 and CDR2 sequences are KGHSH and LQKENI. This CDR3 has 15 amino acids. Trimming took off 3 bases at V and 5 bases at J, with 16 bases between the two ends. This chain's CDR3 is CASSPMAIGRETQYF. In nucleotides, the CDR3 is TGTGCCAGCTCACCGATGGCGATAGGGAGGGAGACCCAGTACTTC.

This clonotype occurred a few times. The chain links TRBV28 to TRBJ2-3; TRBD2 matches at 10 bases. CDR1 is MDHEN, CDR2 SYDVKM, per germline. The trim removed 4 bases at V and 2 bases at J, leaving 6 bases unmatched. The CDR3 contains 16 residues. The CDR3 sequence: CASSSPGTSATDTQYF. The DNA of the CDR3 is TGTGCCAGCAGTTCCCCGGGGACTAGCGCCACAGATACGCAGTATTTT.

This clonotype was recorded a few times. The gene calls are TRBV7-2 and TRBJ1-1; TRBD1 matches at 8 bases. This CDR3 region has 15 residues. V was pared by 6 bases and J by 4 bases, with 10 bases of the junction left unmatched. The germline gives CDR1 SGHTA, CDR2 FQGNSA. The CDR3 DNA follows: TGTGCCAGCAGTATCGACTTTACAGGGGGCACTGAAGCTTTCTTT. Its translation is CASSIDFTGGTEAFF.

Here the CDR3 DNA reads TGTGCCAGCAGCCGAGACGGCACAGATACGCAGTATTTT. Its protein product is CASSRDGTDTQYF. The chain joins TRBV3-1 to TRBJ2-3; D remains ambiguous. The length of the CDR3 is 13 residues. Germline CDR1 reads LGHDT; CDR2 reads YNNKEL (reference sequence). Trimming shortened V by 4 bases and J by 1 base, and 6 bases separated the two germline ends.

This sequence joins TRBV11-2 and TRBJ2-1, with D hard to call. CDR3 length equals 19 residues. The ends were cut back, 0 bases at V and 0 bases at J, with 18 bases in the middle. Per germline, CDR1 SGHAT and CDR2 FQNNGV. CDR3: CASSLDFQFGVSSYNEQFF. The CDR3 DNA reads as TGTGCCAGCAGCTTAGATTTTCAGTTTGGGGTAAGCTCCTACAATGAGCAGTTCTTC. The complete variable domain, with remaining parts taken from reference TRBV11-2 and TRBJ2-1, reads EAGVAQSPRYKIIEKRQSVAFWCNPISGHATLYWYQQILGQGPKLLIQFQNNGVVDDSQLPKDRFSAERLKGVDSTLKIQPAKLEDSAVYLCASSLDFQFGVSSYNEQFFGPGTRLTVL.

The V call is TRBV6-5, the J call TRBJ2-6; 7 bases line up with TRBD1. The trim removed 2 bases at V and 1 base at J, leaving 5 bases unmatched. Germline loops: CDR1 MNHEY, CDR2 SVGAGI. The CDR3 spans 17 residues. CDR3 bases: TGTGCCAGCAGTTACGACAGGGCAGGTTCTGGGGCCAACGTCCTGACTTTC. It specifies CASSYDRAGSGANVLTF.

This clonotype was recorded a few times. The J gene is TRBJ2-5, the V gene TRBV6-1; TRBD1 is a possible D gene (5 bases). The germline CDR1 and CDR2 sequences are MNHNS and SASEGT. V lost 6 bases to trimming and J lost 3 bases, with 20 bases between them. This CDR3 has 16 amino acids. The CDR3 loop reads CASRRVPARVEETQYF. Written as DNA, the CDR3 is TGTGCCAGCAGGAGAGTACCGGCCAGGGTAGAAGAGACCCAGTACTTC.

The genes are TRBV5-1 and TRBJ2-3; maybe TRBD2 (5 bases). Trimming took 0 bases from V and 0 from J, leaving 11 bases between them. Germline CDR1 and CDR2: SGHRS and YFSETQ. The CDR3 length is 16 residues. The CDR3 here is CASSLGSGPSTDTQYF. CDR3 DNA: TGCGCCAGCAGCTTGGGCAGCGGTCCTAGCACAGATACGCAGTATTTT.

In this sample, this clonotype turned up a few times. Here the CDR3 DNA reads TGTGCCAGCAGTTTCGGGTTGAGCGCGATTGGAGAGACCCAGTACTTC. This translates into CASSFGLSAIGETQYF. This chain joins TRBV12-3 or TRBV12-4 and TRBJ2-5; D unclear. Trimming shortened V by 3 bases and J by 4 bases, and 18 bases separated the two germline ends. The CDR3 has 16 residues.

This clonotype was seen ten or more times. The CDR3 protein is CSARDRGVFLHEQFF. The CDR3 coding sequence is TGCAGTGCTAGAGATCGCGGGGTATTTCTGCATGAGCAGTTCTTC. This chain connects TRBV20-1 to TRBJ2-1; D possibly corresponds to TRBD2 (6 bases). The V gene lost 0 bases and the J gene lost 8 bases, with 17 bases spanning the gap. Looked up from germline, CDR1 is DFQATT and CDR2 is SNEGSKA (reference sequence). This CDR3 is 15 amino acids long.

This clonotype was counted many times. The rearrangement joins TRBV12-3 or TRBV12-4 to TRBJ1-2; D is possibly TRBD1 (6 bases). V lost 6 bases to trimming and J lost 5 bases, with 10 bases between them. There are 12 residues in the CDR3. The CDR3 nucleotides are TGTGCCAGCAGCGAGGACAGTTATGGCTACACCTTC. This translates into CASSEDSYGYTF.

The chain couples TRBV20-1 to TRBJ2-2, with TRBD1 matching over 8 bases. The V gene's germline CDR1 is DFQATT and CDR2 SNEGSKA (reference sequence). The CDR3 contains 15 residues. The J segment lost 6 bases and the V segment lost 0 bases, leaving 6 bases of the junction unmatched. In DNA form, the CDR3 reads TGCAGTGCTAGAGATGTGAACAGGGGGGCCGGGGAGCTGTTTTTT. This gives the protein CSARDVNRGAGELFF.

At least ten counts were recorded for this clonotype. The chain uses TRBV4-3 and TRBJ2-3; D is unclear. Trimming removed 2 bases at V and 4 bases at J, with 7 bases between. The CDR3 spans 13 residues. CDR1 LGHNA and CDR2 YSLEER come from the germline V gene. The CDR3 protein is CASSQPGADTQYF. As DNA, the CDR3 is TGCGCCAGCAGCCAACCGGGTGCAGATACGCAGTATTTT.

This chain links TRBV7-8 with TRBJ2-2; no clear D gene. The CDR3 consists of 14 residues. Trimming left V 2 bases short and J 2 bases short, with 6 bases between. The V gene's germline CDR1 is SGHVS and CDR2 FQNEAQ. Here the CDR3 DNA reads TGTGCCAGCAGCTTATACACCAACACCGGGGAGCTGTTTTTT. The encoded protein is CASSLYTNTGELFF.

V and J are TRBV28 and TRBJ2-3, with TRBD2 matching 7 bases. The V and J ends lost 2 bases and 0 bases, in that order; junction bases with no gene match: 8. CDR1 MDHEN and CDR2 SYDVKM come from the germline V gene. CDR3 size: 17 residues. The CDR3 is CASSLPLAETSTDTQYF. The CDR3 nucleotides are TGTGCCAGCAGTTTACCCCTAGCGGAGACTAGCACAGATACGCAGTATTTT. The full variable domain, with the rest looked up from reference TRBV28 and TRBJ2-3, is DVKVTQSSRYLVKRTGEKVFLECVQDMDHENMFWYRQDPGLGLRLIYFSYDVKMKEKGDIPEGYSVSREKKERFSLILESASTNQTSMYLCASSLPLAETSTDTQYFGPGTRLTVL.

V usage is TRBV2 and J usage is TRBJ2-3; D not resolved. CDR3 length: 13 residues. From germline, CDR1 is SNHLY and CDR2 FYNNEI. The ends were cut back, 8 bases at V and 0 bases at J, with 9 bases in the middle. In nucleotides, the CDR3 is TGTGCCAGCCATAGGGCAAGCACAGATACGCAGTATTTT. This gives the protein CASHRASTDTQYF.

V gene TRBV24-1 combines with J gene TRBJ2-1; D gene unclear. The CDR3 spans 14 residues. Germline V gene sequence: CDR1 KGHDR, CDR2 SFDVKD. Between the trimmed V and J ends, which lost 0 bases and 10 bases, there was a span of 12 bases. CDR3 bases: TGTGCCACCAGTGATTTGGGTACGTCCCCCGAGCAGTTCTTC. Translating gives CATSDLGTSPEQFF.

The CDR3 bases are TGTGCCAGCAGCTTGTTGTGGGCAGGGGGGACTGAAGCTTTCTTT. Amino acids: CASSLLWAGGTEAFF. J is TRBJ1-1 and V is TRBV7-2, with 7 positions matching TRBD1. CDR1 and CDR2 (germline): SGHTA, FQGNSA. This CDR3 spans 15 amino acids. The trim removed 3 bases at V and 5 bases at J, leaving 9 bases unmatched.

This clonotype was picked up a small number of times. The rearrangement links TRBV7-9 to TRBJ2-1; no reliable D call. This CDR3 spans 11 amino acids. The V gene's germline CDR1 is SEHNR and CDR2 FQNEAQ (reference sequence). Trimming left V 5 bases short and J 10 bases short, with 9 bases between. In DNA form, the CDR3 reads TGTGCCAGCAGCAAATTACAGGAGCAGTTCTTC. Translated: CASSKLQEQFF.

For the CDR3, the DNA is TGTGCCAGCAGCTTAGCGTGGCAGGACAATGAGCAGTTCTTC. Protein product: CASSLAWQDNEQFF. This sequence joins TRBV11-2 and TRBJ2-1, with no clear D. Germline V gene lookup returns CDR1 SGHAT and CDR2 FQNNGV. V was pared by 1 base and J by 5 bases, with 9 bases between. This CDR3 region has 14 residues.

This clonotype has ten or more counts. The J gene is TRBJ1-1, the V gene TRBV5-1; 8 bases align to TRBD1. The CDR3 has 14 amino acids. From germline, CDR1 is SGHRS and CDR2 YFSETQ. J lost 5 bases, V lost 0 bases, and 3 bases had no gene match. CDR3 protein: CASSLARQGTEAFF. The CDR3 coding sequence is TGCGCCAGCAGCTTGGCCAGACAGGGGACTGAAGCTTTCTTT.

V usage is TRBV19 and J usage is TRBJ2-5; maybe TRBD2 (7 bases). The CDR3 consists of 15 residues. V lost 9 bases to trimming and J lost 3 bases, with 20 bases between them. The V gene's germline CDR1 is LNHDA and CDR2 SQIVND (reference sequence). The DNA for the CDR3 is TGTGCCAGCCACGACGGGGGCGGGGGTAAAGAGACCCAGTACTTC. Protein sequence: CASHDGGGGKETQYF.

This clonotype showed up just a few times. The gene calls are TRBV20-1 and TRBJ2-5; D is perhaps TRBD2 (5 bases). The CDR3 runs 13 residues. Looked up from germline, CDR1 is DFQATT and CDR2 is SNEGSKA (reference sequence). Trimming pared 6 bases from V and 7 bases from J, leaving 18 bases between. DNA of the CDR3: TGCAGTGCCTCCAAGGAGGACCCGGGGACCCAGTACTTC. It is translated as CSASKEDPGTQYF.